The 24 T cell receptor beta chains given below trace back to one sample, sequenced in a study of PD-L1 blockade in urothelial cancer. Clones were read by immunoSEQ multiplex PCR, and TCRdb kept only the in-frame ones, dropping some. Here the sample spans 35,000 to 50,000 clones, roughly 85% being singletons. Time point here: peripheral blood 6 weeks after treatment start. Specimen: PBMCs, collected around atezolizumab (anti-PD-L1) treatment. These receptors originate from a man in his 60s with urothelial cancer.

V and J are TRBV4-1 and TRBJ1-1, with D maybe TRBD1 (6 bases). The germline V gene encodes CDR1 MGHRA and CDR2 YSYEKL. Trimming removed 6 bases from V and 6 bases from J, with 17 bases in between. The CDR3 is 14 amino acids. DNA of the CDR3: TGCGCCAGCAGATGGGACACGGGAAGCGCTGAAGCTTTCTTT. This translates into CASRWDTGSAEAFF.

This chain joins TRBV11-2 and TRBJ1-1; D is undetermined. Trimming pared 1 base from V and 1 base from J, leaving 10 bases between. This CDR3 is built from 15 residues. Germline values: CDR1 SGHAT, CDR2 FQNNGV. In DNA form, the CDR3 reads TGTGCCAGCAGCTTAGCCCCCCTTCCGAACACTGAAGCTTTCTTT. It encodes CASSLAPLPNTEAFF. The full variable domain, its missing parts supplied by reference TRBV11-2 and TRBJ1-1, is EAGVAQSPRYKIIEKRQSVAFWCNPISGHATLYWYQQILGQGPKLLIQFQNNGVVDDSQLPKDRFSAERLKGVDSTLKIQPAKLEDSAVYLCASSLAPLPNTEAFFGQGTRLTVV.

The rearrangement links TRBV19 to TRBJ1-1, with D hard to call. V lost 5 bases and J lost 3, with 10 bases in between. The germline V gene has CDR1 LNHDA and CDR2 SQIVND (reference sequence). CDR3 length: 13 residues. The CDR3 spells CASSSQRYTEAFF. CDR3 DNA sequence: TGTGCCAGTAGTTCCCAGCGCTACACTGAAGCTTTCTTT.

This chain connects TRBV4-1 to TRBJ1-3; TRBD1 aligns across 8 bases. V gave up 3 bases and J gave up 5 bases; unmatched junction bases: 3. The V gene's germline CDR1 is MGHRA and CDR2 YSYEKL. This CDR3 spans 14 amino acids. The CDR3 DNA follows: TGCGCCAGCAGCCAGCAGGGGGCTCGAAACACCATATATTTT. Translating gives CASSQQGARNTIYF.

The chain carries TRBV15 and TRBJ2-3, with D possibly being TRBD2 (6 bases). Deletions cut 0 bases from V and 0 bases from J, with 13 bases between. This CDR3 is 17 amino acids long. Germline CDR1 reads LNHNV; CDR2 reads YYDKDF (reference sequence). For the CDR3, the DNA is TGTGCCACCAGCAGAGATTTCTCACGGGGGAGCACAGATACGCAGTATTTT. This translates into CATSRDFSRGSTDTQYF.

The V gene is TRBV19, the J gene TRBJ1-2; TRBD1 might be the D (6 bases). Trimming removed 6 bases from V and 2 bases from J, with 19 bases in between. Germline V gene data show CDR1 as LNHDA and CDR2 as SQIVND (reference sequence). The CDR3 loop spans 16 amino acids. The chain's CDR3 is CASRGTGQRENYGYTF. The DNA for the CDR3 is TGTGCCAGTAGAGGAACTGGACAGAGGGAAAACTATGGCTACACCTTC. The full variable domain, rest sourced from reference TRBV19 and TRBJ1-2, is DGGITQSPKYLFRKEGQNVTLSCEQNLNHDAMYWYRQDPGQGLRLIYYSQIVNDFQKGDIAEGYSVSREKKESFPLTVTSAQKNPTAFYLCASRGTGQRENYGYTFGSGTRLTVV.

With regard to this clone: It is unclear where the CDR3 begins or ends on the DNA, so no DNA is shown, and the CDR3 is as TCRdb lists it. The chain combines TRBV28 with TRBJ1-5. CDR1 and CDR2 (germline): MDHEN, SYDVKM. A total of 15 residues make up the CDR3, ends included. The CDR3 loop is CASILEGPSNQPQHF.

The chain joins TRBV18 to TRBJ1-4; 8 bases are shared with TRBD1. V lost 3 bases and J lost 5; bases outside the gene matches: 5. This CDR3 contains 15 residues. Looked up from germline, CDR1 is KGHSH and CDR2 is LQKENI. The CDR3 is CASSPRTGPNEKLFF. DNA of the CDR3: TGTGCCAGCTCACCTAGGACAGGGCCCAATGAAAAACTGTTTTTT.

This rearrangement joins TRBV4-1 to TRBJ1-2; D is unclear. Germline CDR1 is MGHRA and CDR2 is YSYEKL. The CDR3 loop spans 15 amino acids. V was shortened by 4 bases and J by 3 bases, with 15 bases between the two germline ends. The CDR3 spells CASSPQRGPYYGYTF. CDR3 nucleotides: TGCGCCAGCAGCCCACAGCGGGGTCCTTACTATGGCTACACCTTC.

The V gene is TRBV5-4, the J gene TRBJ1-3; D possibly corresponds to TRBD1 (5 bases). The CDR3 runs 12 residues. Germline V gene sequence: CDR1 SGHNT, CDR2 YYREEE (reference sequence). V lost 4 bases and J 9 bases, leaving 11 bases between the germline ends. The CDR3 DNA reads TGTGCCAGCAGCCGGTCAGGGTCCACCATATATTTT. This sequence encodes CASSRSGSTIYF. The full variable domain, completed using reference TRBV5-4 and TRBJ1-3, is ETGVTQSPTHLIKTRGQQVTLRCSSQSGHNTVSWYQQALGQGPQFIFQYYREEENGRGNFPPRFSGLQFPNYSSELNVNALELDDSALYLCASSRSGSTIYFGEGSWLTVV.

This chain connects TRBV5-1 to TRBJ1-1; TRBD1 matches 7 bases. Germline values: CDR1 SGHRS, CDR2 YFSETQ. The junction had 6 bases not matched to a gene; V was cut back by 4 bases and J by 0 bases. This CDR3 comprises 15 residues. CDR3 coding DNA: TGCGCCAGCAGCCCAAGACAGGGCATGAACACTGAAGCTTTCTTT. As protein: CASSPRQGMNTEAFF.

The CDR3 nucleotides read TGCAGCGTAAGGACAGGGGGTGCTGAAAAACTGTTTTTT. Amino acids: CSVRTGGAEKLFF. This chain links TRBV29-1 with TRBJ1-4, with 10 bases matching TRBD1. The J segment lost 7 bases and the V segment lost 6 bases, leaving 5 bases of the junction unmatched. The CDR3 spans 13 residues. Germline loops: CDR1 SQVTM, CDR2 ANQGSEA.

The chain links TRBV30 to TRBJ1-1; D is perhaps TRBD1 (6 bases). From germline, CDR1 is GTSNPN and CDR2 SVGIG (reference sequence). Trimming removed 1 base from V and 2 bases from J, with 14 bases in between. This CDR3 comprises 15 residues. CDR3 sequence: CAWSADRVVNTEAFF. The CDR3 DNA reads TGTGCCTGGAGTGCGGACAGAGTGGTTAACACTGAAGCTTTCTTT. The variable domain in full, with the rest retrieved from reference TRBV30 and TRBJ1-1, is SQTIHQWPATLVQPVGSPLSLECTVEGTSNPNLYWYRQAAGRGLQLLFYSVGIGQISSEVPQNLSASRPQDRQFILSSKKLLLSDSGFYLCAWSADRVVNTEAFFGQGTRLTVV.

The rearrangement joins TRBV11-1 to TRBJ2-7; 9 bases match TRBD2. The CDR3 length is 13 residues. V was clipped by 10 bases and J by 3 bases; unmatched bases: 7. Germline V gene lookup returns CDR1 SGHAT and CDR2 FQDESV (reference sequence). The CDR3 region is CATRRGGDYEQYF. CDR3 coding DNA: TGTGCCACCAGGCGCGGGGGGGACTACGAGCAGTACTTC.

V usage is TRBV4-1 and J usage is TRBJ2-2; D possibly corresponds to TRBD1 (6 bases). Germline V gene sequence: CDR1 MGHRA, CDR2 YSYEKL. V lost 3 bases and J 1 base, leaving 12 bases between the germline ends. The CDR3 loop spans 16 amino acids. For the CDR3, the DNA is TGCGCCAGCAGCCATTGGCCGGGACAGAACACCGGGGAGCTGTTTTTT. This codes for CASSHWPGQNTGELFF.

V is TRBV28 and J is TRBJ2-7; 9 bases fit TRBD1. V lost 8 bases to trimming and J lost 1 base; unmatched junction nucleotides: 6. CDR3 length: 14 amino acids. Germline V gene sequence: CDR1 MDHEN, CDR2 SYDVKM. CDR3 bases: TGTGCCAGCCTGGACAGGGGAAAGTCCTACGAGCAGTACTTC. Protein sequence: CASLDRGKSYEQYF.

The chain uses TRBV7-7 and TRBJ2-5, with 7 positions matching TRBD1. V was pared by 5 bases and J by 2 bases, with 5 bases of the junction left unmatched. This CDR3 spans 14 amino acids. Germline V gene data show CDR1 as SSHAT and CDR2 as FNYEAQ (reference sequence). CDR3: CASSPGTVQETQYF. The CDR3 nucleotides read TGTGCCAGCAGCCCAGGGACAGTACAAGAGACCCAGTACTTC.

The chain uses TRBV6-6 and TRBJ1-6, with D perhaps TRBD1 (6 bases). Trimming took 5 bases from V and 7 from J, leaving 12 bases between them. This CDR3 region has 14 residues. Germline CDR1 is MNHNY and CDR2 is SVGAGI (reference sequence). The CDR3 protein is CASSTSDRNSPLHF. The CDR3 region has the DNA TGTGCCAGCAGTACATCGGACAGAAATTCACCCCTCCACTTT.

The genes are TRBV6-1 and TRBJ2-7; 7 bases are shared with TRBD1. The germline gives CDR1 MNHNS, CDR2 SASEGT. The J segment lost 2 bases and the V segment lost 10 bases, leaving 11 bases of the junction unmatched. This CDR3 comprises 14 residues. DNA of the CDR3: TGTGCCATCACCTCCGACAGGGCCACCTACGAGCAGTACTTC. It specifies CAITSDRATYEQYF.

V is TRBV4-1 and J is TRBJ1-2, with D unresolved. The CDR3 sequence is 16 residues long. CDR1 is MGHRA, CDR2 YSYEKL, per germline. The V end was cut by 3 bases, the J end by 2 bases, with 16 bases between. CDR3 sequence: CASSQPSGRQNYGYTF. DNA for the CDR3: TGCGCCAGCAGCCAGCCCAGCGGAAGGCAGAACTATGGCTACACCTTC.

The J gene is TRBJ2-1, the V gene TRBV6-4; D possibly corresponds to TRBD1 (6 bases). Per germline, CDR1 MRHNA and CDR2 SNTAGT. The length of the CDR3 is 14 residues. V lost 4 bases, J lost 5 bases, and 12 bases lay in between. CDR3 bases: TGTGCCAGCAGTGTAATTGCAGGGGACAATGAGCAGTTCTTC. It yields the protein CASSVIAGDNEQFF.

The V and J genes are TRBV2 and TRBJ1-2; D remains ambiguous. CDR1 is SNHLY and CDR2 is FYNNEI in the germline V gene. The length of the CDR3 is 13 residues. Between the trimmed V and J ends, which lost 3 bases and 2 bases, there was a span of 7 bases. CDR3 DNA sequence: TGTGCCAGCAGTGACACTAGAAACTATGGCTACACCTTC. Protein product: CASSDTRNYGYTF.

V and J are TRBV5-1 and TRBJ2-7, with D uncertain. V dropped 4 bases and J dropped 3 bases, with 5 bases sitting between them. The CDR3 runs 11 residues. Germline CDR1 is SGHRS and CDR2 is YFSETQ. CDR3 sequence: CASSLDYEQYF. The CDR3 coding sequence is TGCGCCAGCAGCCTAGACTACGAGCAGTACTTC.

This chain uses TRBV5-4 with TRBJ1-1; no definite D call. Germline-derived CDR1 and CDR2 are SGHNT and YYREEE (reference sequence). There are 15 residues in the CDR3. Trimming cost V 3 bases and J 6 bases, with 18 bases left between them. The CDR3 loop reads CASSYNRVTVAEAFF. In DNA, the CDR3 is TGTGCCAGCAGCTATAACCGGGTCACGGTCGCTGAAGCTTTCTTT.